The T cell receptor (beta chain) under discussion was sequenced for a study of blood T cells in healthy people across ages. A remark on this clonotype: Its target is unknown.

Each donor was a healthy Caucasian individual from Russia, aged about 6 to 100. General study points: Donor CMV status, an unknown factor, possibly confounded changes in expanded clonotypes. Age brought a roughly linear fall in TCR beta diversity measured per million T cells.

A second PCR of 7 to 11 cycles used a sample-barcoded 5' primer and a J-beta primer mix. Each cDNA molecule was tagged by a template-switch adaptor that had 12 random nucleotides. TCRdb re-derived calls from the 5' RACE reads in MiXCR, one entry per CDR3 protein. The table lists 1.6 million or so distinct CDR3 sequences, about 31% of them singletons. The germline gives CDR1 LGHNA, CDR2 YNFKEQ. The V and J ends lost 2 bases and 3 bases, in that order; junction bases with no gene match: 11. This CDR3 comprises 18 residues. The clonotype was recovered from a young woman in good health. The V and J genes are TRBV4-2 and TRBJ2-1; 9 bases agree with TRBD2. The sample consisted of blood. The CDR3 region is CASSQSPPASGDYNEQFF. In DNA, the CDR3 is TGTGCCAGCAGCCAATCCCCGCCCGCTAGCGGGGACTACAATGAGCAGTTCTTC.